The clone carrying this T cell receptor (beta chain) has a count of ten or more. Its specificity is unknown. The data are from a study of CD8 T cells in ankylosing spondylitis. Broader study findings: Those disease-linked clones were CD8+; they were also relatively rare in peripheral blood. The study identified a TCR beta motif of roughly eight highly homologous variants that appeared characteristic of ankylosing spondylitis blood. Earlier authors reported some of these motif variants in reactive arthritis synovial fluid and blood.

This CDR3 comprises 15 residues. Between the trimmed V and J ends, which lost 3 bases and 0 bases, there was a span of 11 bases. Germline V gene lookup returns CDR1 SNHLY and CDR2 FYNNEI. Using its own MiXCR run on the 5' RACE reads, TCRdb lists one record per CDR3 protein. Of 250,000 to 300,000 distinct CDR3 sequences in the sample, 20% were seen once. The receptor was derived from a male donor with ankylosing spondylitis or in good health (not recorded which). This sequence joins TRBV2 and TRBJ2-5; D tentatively reads TRBD1 or TRBD2 (5 bases each). The sample comprised blood, either unsorted or a sorted T cell fraction (not recorded which). In DNA, the CDR3 is TGTGCCAGCAGTGACGGGACGCTCTACCAAGAGACCCAGTACTTC. This gives the protein CASSDGTLYQETQYF. Full variable domain (remainder filled in from reference TRBV2 and TRBJ2-5): EPEVTQTPSHQVTQMGQEVILRCVPISNHLYFYWYRQILGQKVEFLVSFYNNEISEKSEIFDDQFSVERPDGSNFTLKIRSTKLEDSAMYFCASSDGTLYQETQYFGPGTRLLVL.